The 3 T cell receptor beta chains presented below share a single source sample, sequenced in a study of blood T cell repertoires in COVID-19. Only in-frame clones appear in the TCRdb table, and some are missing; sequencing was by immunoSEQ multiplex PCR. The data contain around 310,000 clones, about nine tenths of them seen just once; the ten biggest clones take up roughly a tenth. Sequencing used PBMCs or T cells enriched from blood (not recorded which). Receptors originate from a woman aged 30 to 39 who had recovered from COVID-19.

CDR3 nucleotides: TGTGCCAGCAGTTACGCAGTCTATGGCTACACCTTC. Translation gives CASSYAVYGYTF. This chain links TRBV6-5 with TRBJ1-2; no clear D. The germline V gene has CDR1 MNHEY and CDR2 SVGAGI. This CDR3 has 12 amino acids. Trimming left V 2 bases short and J 4 bases short, with 5 bases between.

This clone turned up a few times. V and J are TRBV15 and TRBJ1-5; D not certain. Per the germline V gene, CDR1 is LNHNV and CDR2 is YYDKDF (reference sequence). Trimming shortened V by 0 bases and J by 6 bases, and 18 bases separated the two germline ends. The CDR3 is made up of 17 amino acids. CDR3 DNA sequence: TGTGCCACCAGCAGAGATGGTGGAGTCTTAACATCTCAGCCCCAGCATTTT. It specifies CATSRDGGVLTSQPQHF.

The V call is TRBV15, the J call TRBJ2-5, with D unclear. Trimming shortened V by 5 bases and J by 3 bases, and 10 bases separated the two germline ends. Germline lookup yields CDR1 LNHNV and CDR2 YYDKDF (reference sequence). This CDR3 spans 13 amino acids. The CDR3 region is CATSFGFEETQYF. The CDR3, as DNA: TGTGCCACCAGCTTCGGGTTTGAAGAGACCCAGTACTTC.